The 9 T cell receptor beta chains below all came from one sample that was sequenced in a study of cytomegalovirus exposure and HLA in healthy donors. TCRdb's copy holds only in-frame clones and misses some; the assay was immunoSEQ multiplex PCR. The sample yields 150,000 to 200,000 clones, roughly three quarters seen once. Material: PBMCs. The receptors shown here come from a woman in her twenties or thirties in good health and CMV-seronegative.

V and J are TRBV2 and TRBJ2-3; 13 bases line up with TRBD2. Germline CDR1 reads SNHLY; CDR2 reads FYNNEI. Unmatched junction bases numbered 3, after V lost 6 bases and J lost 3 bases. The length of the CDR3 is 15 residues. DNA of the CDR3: TGTGCCAGCAGGAAACTAGCGGGAGGGACAGATACGCAGTATTTT. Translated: CASRKLAGGTDTQYF.

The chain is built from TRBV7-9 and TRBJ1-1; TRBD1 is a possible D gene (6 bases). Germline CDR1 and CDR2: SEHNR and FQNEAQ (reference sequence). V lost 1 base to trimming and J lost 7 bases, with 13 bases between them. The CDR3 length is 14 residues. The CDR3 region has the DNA TGTGCCAGCAGCTTAGACGGGGGGCATGGTGAAGCTTTCTTT. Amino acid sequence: CASSLDGGHGEAFF.

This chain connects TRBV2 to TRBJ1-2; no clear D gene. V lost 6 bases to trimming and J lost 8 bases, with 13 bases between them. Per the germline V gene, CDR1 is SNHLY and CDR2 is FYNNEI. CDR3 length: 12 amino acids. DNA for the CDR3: TGTGCCAGCAGCGCGTCGCGGGAGGGCTACACCTTC. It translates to CASSASREGYTF.

CDR3 amino acids: CASSLPPPRGNEQFF. The CDR3 DNA follows: TGTGCCAGCAGCTTACCCCCGCCCCGGGGCAATGAGCAGTTCTTC. The chain uses TRBV7-9 and TRBJ2-1; D might be TRBD2 (5 bases). Trimming took 2 bases from V and 6 from J, leaving 14 bases between them. The CDR3 runs 15 residues. Germline V gives CDR1 SEHNR, CDR2 FQNEAQ (reference sequence).

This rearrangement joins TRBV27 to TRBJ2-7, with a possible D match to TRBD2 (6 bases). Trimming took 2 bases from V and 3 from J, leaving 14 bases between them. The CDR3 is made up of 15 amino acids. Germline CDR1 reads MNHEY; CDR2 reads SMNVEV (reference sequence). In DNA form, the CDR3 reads TGTGCCAGCAGTTTAGCCCAGCGGGTTGGCTACGAGCAGTACTTC. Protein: CASSLAQRVGYEQYF.

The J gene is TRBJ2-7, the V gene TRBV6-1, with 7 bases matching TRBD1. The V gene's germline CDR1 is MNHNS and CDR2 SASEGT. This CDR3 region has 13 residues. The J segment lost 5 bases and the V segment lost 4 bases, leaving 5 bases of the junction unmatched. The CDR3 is CASSARQGDEQYF. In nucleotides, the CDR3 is TGTGCCAGCAGTGCCCGACAGGGCGACGAGCAGTACTTC.

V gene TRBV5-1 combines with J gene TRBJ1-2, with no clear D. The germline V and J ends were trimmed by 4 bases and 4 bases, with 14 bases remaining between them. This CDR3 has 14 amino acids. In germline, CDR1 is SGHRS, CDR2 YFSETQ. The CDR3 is CASSPSQARYGYTF. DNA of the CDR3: TGCGCCAGCAGCCCCTCCCAGGCGCGCTATGGCTACACCTTC.

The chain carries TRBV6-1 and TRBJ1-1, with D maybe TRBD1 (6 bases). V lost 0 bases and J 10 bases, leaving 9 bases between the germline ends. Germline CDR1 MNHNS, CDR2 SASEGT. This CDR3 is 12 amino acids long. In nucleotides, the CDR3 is TGTGCCAGCAGTGAAGCCTACAGGGCAGCTTTCTTT. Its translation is CASSEAYRAAFF.

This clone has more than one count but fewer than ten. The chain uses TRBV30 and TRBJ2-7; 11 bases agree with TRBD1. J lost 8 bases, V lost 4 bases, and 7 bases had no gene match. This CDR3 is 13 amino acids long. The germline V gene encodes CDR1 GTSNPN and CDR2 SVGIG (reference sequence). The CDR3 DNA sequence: TGTGCCTGGACTTACCGGGACAGGGGGAAGCAGTACTTC. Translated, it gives CAWTYRDRGKQYF.